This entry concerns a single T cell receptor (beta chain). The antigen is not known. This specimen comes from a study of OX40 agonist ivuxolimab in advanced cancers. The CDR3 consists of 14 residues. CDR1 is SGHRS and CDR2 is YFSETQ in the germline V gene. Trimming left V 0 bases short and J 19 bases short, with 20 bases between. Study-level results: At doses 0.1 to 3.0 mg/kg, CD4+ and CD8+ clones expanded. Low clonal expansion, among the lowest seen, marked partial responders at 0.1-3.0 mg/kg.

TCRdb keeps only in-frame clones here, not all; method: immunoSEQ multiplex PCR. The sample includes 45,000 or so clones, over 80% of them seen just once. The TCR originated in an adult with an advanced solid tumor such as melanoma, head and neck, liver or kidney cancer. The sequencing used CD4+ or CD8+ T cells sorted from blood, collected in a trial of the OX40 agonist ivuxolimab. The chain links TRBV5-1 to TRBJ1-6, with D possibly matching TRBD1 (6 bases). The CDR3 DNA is TGCGCCAGCAGCTTGGAGGCAGGGGTCGAGCTTAGGCACTTT. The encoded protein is CASSLEAGVELRHF.